These 8 T cell receptor beta chains were sequenced from one sample in a study of blood T cell repertoires in COVID-19. Assay: immunoSEQ multiplex PCR; the TCRdb copy retains only in-frame clones and omits some. The data contain tens of thousands of clones, 88% of them singletons. The specimen was peripheral blood. These receptors were collected from a man aged 50 to 60 with active COVID-19.

The chain is built from TRBV20-1 and TRBJ1-1; no definite D call. The V and J ends lost 3 bases and 11 bases respectively, with 13 bases between them. Germline CDR1 DFQATT, CDR2 SNEGSKA (reference sequence). CDR3 length equals 11 residues. The CDR3 sequence: CSASKKVEAFF. The CDR3 DNA reads TGCAGTGCTAGTAAAAAAGTTGAGGCTTTCTTT.

This clone ranks as medium-sized. The chain couples TRBV11-2 to TRBJ1-3; no reliable D call. Germline CDR1 SGHAT, CDR2 FQNNGV. The germline V and J ends were trimmed by 5 bases and 0 bases, with 14 bases remaining between them. The CDR3 loop spans 16 amino acids. CDR3 in amino acids: CASSPRPVISGNTIYF. The CDR3 DNA reads TGTGCCAGCAGCCCTAGGCCGGTTATCTCTGGAAACACCATATATTTT.

This sequence joins TRBV5-8 and TRBJ1-3, with TRBD1 matching over 9 bases. This CDR3 has 20 amino acids. With V trimmed by 1 base and J by 0 bases, 14 bases remained unmatched. Germline assignment: CDR1 SGHTS and CDR2 YDEGEE. CDR3 coding DNA: TGTGCCAGCAGCTTGCGGTACCCCGGGACAGGGCTTCTCTCTGGAAACACCATATATTTT. Translated, it gives CASSLRYPGTGLLSGNTIYF.

This clone showed up just once. V and J are TRBV11-3 and TRBJ1-1; D gene uncertain. Germline CDR1 and CDR2: SGHNT and YENEEA. V was clipped by 2 bases and J by 1 base, with 5 bases between them. The length of the CDR3 is 13 residues. The CDR3 sequence: CASSLLANTEAFF. DNA for the CDR3: TGTGCCAGCAGCTTATTGGCGAACACTGAAGCTTTCTTT.

The V and J genes are TRBV9 and TRBJ2-7; D may be TRBD2 (6 bases). Trimming removed 4 bases at V and 4 bases at J, with 15 bases between. Germline loops: CDR1 SGDLS, CDR2 YYNGEE. This CDR3 is built from 14 residues. This chain's CDR3 is CASSYQLGGYEQYF. CDR3 nucleotides: TGTGCCAGCAGCTATCAACTTGGGGGGTACGAGCAGTACTTC.

This clone was counted a few times. The chain has TRBV12-5 and TRBJ2-2, with TRBD2 as a possible D gene (5 bases). The ends were cut back, 3 bases at V and 3 bases at J, with 17 bases in the middle. There are 17 residues in the CDR3. The germline V gene has CDR1 LGHNT and CDR2 FRNRAP. The CDR3 loop reads CASGFDPGNWDTGELFF. CDR3 in DNA: TGTGCTAGTGGTTTCGACCCGGGAAATTGGGACACCGGGGAGCTGTTTTTT.

This chain links TRBV5-8 with TRBJ1-2; D call uncertain. CDR1 is SGHTS and CDR2 is YDEGEE in the germline V gene. The V gene lost 4 bases and the J gene lost 4 bases, with 23 bases spanning the gap. The CDR3 has 17 residues. CDR3 protein: CASSILQAVLSSYGYTF. As DNA, the CDR3 is TGTGCCAGCAGCATCCTTCAGGCCGTCCTTTCCTCCTATGGCTACACCTTC.

The chain is built from TRBV5-4 and TRBJ1-2; TRBD1 might be the D (6 bases). Germline CDR1 SGHNT, CDR2 YYREEE (reference sequence). Deletions cut 2 bases from V and 8 bases from J, with 13 bases between. This CDR3 contains 13 residues. The CDR3 reads CASSLRGGAGYTF. The DNA of the CDR3 is TGTGCCAGCAGCTTACGGGGGGGCGCAGGCTACACCTTC.